The T cell receptor (beta chain) described here comes from a study of T-cell memory formation after mild COVID-19. The overall study: TCR clusters mostly belonged to single donors. General study findings and limits: The appearance of some responding clones in pre-infection memory suggested that cross-reactive memory joined. A second wave expanding day 15 to 37 was CD4+-biased; contracting clones were balanced.

A remark on this clonotype: The target antigen is unknown.

Constant-segment primers and 5'RACE yielded cDNA libraries for TCR alpha and TCR beta, each carrying sample barcodes and UMIs. A single record per CDR3 protein comes from TCRdb applying MiXCR to the 5' RACE reads. The sample lists fewer than 650,000 distinct CDR3 sequences, 17% seen once, with 8.1% in the top ten. The CDR3 runs 12 residues. V was shortened by 5 bases and J by 3 bases, with 10 bases between the two germline ends. Germline V gene sequence: CDR1 SQVTM, CDR2 ANQGSEA. The specimen was PBMCs or a T cell subset sorted from them (not recorded which). This chain uses TRBV29-1 with TRBJ2-5, with no clear D. The receptor's source is an adult woman who had mild COVID-19 (a few samples of this study predate the infection). Cell type and time point are not known. The CDR3 loop reads CSVFATEETQYF. CDR3 DNA sequence: TGCAGCGTTTTTGCAACAGAAGAGACCCAGTACTTC.